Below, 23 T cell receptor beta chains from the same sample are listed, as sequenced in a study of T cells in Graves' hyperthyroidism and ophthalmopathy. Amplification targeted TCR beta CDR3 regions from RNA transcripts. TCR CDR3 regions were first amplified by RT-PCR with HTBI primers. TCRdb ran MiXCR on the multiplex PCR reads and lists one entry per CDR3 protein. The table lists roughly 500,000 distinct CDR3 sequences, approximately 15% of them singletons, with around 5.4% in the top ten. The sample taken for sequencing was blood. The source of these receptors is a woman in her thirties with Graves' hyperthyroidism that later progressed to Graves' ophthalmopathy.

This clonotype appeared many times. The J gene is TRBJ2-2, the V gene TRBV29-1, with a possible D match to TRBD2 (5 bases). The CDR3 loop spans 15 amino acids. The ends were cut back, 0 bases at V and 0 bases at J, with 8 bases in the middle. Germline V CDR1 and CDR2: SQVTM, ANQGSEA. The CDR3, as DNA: TGCAGCGTTGAAGATCGAGGGACGAACACCGGGGAGCTGTTTTTT. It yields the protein CSVEDRGTNTGELFF.

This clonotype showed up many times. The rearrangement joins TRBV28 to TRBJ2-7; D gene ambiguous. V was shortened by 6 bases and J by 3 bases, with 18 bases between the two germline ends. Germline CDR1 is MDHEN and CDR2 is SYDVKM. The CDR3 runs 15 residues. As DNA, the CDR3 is TGTGCCAGCAGCCCTGCAGCTTGGGCTCTCTACGAGCAGTACTTC. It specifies CASSPAAWALYEQYF.

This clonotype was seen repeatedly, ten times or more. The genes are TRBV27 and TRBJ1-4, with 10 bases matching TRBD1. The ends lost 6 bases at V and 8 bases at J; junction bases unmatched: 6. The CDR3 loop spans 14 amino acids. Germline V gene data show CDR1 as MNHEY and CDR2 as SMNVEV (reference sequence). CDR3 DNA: TGTGCCAGCAGATCCTGGACAGGGGGAGAAAAACTGTTTTTT. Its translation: CASRSWTGGEKLFF.

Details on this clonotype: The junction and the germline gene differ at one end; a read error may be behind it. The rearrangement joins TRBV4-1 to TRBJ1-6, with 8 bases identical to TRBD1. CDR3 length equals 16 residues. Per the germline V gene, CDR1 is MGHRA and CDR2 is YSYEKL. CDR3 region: CASSQEGTGGNLPLHF. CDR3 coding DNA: TGCGCCAGCAGCCAAGAAGGGACAGGCGGGAATTTACCCCTCCACTTT.

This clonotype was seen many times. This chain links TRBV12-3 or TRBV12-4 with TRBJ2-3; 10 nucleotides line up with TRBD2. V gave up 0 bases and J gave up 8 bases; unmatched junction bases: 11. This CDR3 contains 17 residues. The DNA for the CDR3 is TGTGCCAGCAGTTTAGCTCGACTAGCGGGCGGGGCCCGTACGCAGTATTTT. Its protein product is CASSLARLAGGARTQYF.

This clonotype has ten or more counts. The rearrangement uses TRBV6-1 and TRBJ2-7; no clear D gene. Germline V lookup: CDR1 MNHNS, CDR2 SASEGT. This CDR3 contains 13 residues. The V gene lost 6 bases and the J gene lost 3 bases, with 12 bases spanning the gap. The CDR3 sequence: CASSHDILYEQYF. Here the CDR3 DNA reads TGTGCCAGCAGCCACGACATTCTCTACGAGCAGTACTTC.

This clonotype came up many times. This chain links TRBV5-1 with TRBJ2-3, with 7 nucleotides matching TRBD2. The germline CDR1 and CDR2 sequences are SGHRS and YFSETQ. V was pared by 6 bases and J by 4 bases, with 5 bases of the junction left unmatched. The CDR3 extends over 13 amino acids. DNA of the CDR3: TGCGCCAGCACCTGGACTAGTTCAGATACGCAGTATTTT. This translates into CASTWTSSDTQYF.

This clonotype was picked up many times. CDR3 amino acids: CASSLAGEETGELFF. The CDR3 DNA reads as TGTGCCAGCAGCTTAGCGGGAGAAGAGACCGGGGAGCTGTTTTTT. The chain employs TRBV11-3 and TRBJ2-2; tentatively, D is TRBD2 (6 bases). With 1 base removed from V and 5 bases from J, the gap between germline ends came to 11 bases. This CDR3 is built from 15 residues. Per the germline V gene, CDR1 is SGHNT and CDR2 is YENEEA.

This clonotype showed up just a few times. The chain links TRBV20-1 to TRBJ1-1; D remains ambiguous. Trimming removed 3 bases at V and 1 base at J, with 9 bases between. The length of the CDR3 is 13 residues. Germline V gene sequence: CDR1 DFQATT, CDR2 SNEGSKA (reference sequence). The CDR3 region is CSASSIENTEAFF. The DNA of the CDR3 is TGCAGTGCTAGCTCTATAGAGAACACTGAAGCTTTCTTT.

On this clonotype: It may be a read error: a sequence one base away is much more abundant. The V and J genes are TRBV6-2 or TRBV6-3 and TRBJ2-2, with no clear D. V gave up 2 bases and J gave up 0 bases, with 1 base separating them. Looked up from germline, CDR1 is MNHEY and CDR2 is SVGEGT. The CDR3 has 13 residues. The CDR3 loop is CASSYPNTGELFF. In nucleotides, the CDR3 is TGTGCCAGCAGTTACCCGAACACCGGGGAGCTGTTTTTT.

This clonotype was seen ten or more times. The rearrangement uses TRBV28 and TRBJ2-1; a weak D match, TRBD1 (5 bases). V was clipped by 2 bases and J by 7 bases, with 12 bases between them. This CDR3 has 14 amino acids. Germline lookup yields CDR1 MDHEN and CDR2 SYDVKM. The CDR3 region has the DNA TGTGCCAGCAGTTTAAGGGGCCGGTGGAATGAGCAGTTCTTC. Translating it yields CASSLRGRWNEQFF.

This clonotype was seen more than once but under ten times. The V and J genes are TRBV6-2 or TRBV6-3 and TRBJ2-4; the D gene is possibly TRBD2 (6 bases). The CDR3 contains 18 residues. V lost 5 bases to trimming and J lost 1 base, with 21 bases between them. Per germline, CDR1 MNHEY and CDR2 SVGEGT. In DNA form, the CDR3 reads TGTGCCAGCAGTGACCGCTCTTGGAGGGACTTGGCCAAAAACATTCAGTACTTC. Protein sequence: CASSDRSWRDLAKNIQYF.

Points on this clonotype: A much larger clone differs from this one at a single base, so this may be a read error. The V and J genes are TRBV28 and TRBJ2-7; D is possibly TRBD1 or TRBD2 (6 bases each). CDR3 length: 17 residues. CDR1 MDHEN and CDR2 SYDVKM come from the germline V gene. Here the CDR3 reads CASSLFSRGRIFYVQYF. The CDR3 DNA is TGTGCCAGCAGTTTATTCTCCCGGGGGCGGATTTTCTACGTGCAGTACTTC.

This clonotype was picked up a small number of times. The CDR3 reads CSARVKAGGSYNEQFF. The CDR3 DNA follows: TGCAGTGCTAGAGTAAAAGCGGGGGGCTCCTACAATGAGCAGTTCTTC. The chain has TRBV20-1 and TRBJ2-1; 9 bases align to TRBD2. Per germline, CDR1 DFQATT and CDR2 SNEGSKA (reference sequence). The V and J ends lost 1 base and 0 bases, in that order; junction bases with no gene match: 4. The CDR3 has 16 amino acids.

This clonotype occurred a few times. This CDR3 is CASSPGASSPTQYF. The DNA for the CDR3 is TGTGCCAGCTCACCGGGTGCTAGCAGCCCTACGCAGTATTTT. This sequence joins TRBV18 and TRBJ2-3; possibly TRBD2 for D (5 bases). The ends were cut back, 3 bases at V and 8 bases at J, with 15 bases in the middle. The CDR3 loop spans 14 amino acids. The germline V gene encodes CDR1 KGHSH and CDR2 LQKENI.

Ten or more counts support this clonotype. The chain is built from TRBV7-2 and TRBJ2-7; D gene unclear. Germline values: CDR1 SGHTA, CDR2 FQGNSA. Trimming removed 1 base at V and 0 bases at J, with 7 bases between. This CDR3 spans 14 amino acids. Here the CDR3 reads CASSLESSSYEQYF. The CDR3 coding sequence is TGTGCCAGCAGCTTAGAGTCCAGCTCCTACGAGCAGTACTTC.

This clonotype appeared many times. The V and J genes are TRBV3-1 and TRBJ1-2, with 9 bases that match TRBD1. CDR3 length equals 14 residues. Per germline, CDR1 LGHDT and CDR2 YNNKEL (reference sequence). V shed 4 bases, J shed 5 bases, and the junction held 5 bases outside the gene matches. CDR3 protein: CASSLGQGRYGYTF. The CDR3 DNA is TGTGCCAGCAGCCTAGGACAGGGGAGGTATGGCTACACCTTC.

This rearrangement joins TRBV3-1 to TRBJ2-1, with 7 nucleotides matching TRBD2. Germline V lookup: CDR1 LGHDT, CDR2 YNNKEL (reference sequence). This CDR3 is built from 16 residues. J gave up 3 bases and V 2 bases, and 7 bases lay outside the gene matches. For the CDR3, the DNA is TGTGCCAGCAGCCAACTCAGGGCGGGAGTCTACAATGAGCAGTTCTTC. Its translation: CASSQLRAGVYNEQFF.

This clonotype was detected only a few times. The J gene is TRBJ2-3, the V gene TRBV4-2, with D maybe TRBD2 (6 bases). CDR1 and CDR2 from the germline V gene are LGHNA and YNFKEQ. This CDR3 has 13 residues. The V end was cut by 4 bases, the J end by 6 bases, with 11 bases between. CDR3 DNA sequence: TGTGCCAGCAGCCGCCCTAGCGCCGATACGCAGTATTTT. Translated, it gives CASSRPSADTQYF.

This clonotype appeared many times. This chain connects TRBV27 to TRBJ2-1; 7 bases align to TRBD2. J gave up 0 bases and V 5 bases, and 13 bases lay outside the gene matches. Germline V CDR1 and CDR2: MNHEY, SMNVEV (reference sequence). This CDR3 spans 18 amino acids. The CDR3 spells CASSLRGTSVSSYNEQFF. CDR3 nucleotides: TGTGCCAGCAGTCTGCGGGGAACTAGCGTGAGCTCCTACAATGAGCAGTTCTTC.

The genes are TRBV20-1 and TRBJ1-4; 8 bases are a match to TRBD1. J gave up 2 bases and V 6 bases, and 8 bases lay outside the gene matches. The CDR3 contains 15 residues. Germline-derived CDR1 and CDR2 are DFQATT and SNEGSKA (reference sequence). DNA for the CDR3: TGCAGTGCAAACCCGGCAGGGGGCACTAATGAAAAACTGTTTTTT. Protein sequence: CSANPAGGTNEKLFF.

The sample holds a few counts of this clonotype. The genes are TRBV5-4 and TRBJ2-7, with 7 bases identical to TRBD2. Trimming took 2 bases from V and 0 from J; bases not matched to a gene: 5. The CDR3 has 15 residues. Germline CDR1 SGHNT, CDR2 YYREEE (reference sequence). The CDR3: CASSFERGSSYEQYF. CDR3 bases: TGTGCCAGCAGCTTCGAGCGGGGCAGCTCCTACGAGCAGTACTTC. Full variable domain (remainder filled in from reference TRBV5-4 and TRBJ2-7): ETGVTQSPTHLIKTRGQQVTLRCSSQSGHNTVSWYQQALGQGPQFIFQYYREEENGRGNFPPRFSGLQFPNYSSELNVNALELDDSALYLCASSFERGSSYEQYFGPGTRLTVT.

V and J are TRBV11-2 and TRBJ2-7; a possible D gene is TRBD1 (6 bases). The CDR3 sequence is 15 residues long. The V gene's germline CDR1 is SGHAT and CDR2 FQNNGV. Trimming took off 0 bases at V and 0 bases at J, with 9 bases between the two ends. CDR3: CASSLEGGFSYEQYF. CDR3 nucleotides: TGTGCCAGCAGCTTAGAAGGGGGATTCTCCTACGAGCAGTACTTC.